This TCR beta chain was sequenced in a study of blood T cell repertoires in COVID-19. On the study more broadly: Sample material is recorded as cDNA or gDNA derived from T cells, B-cell-depleted T cells, or PBMCs.

Per the authors' pipeline: The assay estimated nucleated cells by amplifying reference gene primers. Profiling relied on immunoSEQ multiplex PCR, and the TCRdb table lists in-frame clones only, not all of them. That table gives V, J and clone size, and the DNA gave D and trimming. The sample yields some 46,000 clones, about four fifths seen once. Germline CDR1 is LNHDA and CDR2 is SQIVND (reference sequence). V was clipped by 3 bases and J by 4 bases, with 7 bases between them. The CDR3 covers 13 residues. The sample was peripheral blood. The TCR comes from a man between 60 and 70 years old with active COVID-19. V and J are TRBV19 and TRBJ2-1; D ambiguous. The CDR3 DNA reads as TGTGCCAGTAGTATGGCCGGGTACAATGAGCAGTTCTTC. This sequence encodes CASSMAGYNEQFF.